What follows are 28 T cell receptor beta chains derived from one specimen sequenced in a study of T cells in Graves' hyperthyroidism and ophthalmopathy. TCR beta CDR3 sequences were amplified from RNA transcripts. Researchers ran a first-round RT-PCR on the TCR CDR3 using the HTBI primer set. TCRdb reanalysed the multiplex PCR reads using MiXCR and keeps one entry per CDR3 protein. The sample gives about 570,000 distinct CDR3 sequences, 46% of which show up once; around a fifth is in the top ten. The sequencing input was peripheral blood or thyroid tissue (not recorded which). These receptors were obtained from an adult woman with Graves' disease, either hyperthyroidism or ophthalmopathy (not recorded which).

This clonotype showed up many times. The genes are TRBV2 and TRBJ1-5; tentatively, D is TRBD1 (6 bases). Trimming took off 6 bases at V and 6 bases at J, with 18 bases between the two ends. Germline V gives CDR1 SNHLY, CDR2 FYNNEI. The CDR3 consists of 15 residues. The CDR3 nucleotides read TGTGCCAGCAGAGATTCTACAGGGCTTGGTCAGCCCCAGCATTTT. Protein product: CASRDSTGLGQPQHF. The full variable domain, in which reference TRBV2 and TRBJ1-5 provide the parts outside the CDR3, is EPEVTQTPSHQVTQMGQEVILRCVPISNHLYFYWYRQILGQKVEFLVSFYNNEISEKSEIFDDQFSVERPDGSNFTLKIRSTKLEDSAMYFCASRDSTGLGQPQHFGDGTRLSIL.

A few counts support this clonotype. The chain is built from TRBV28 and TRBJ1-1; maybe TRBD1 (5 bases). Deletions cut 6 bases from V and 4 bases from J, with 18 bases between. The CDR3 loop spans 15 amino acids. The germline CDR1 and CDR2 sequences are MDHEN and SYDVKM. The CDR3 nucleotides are TGTGCCAGCAGGATAGCCGGAGGGAGGGGCACTGAAGCTTTCTTT. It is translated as CASRIAGGRGTEAFF.

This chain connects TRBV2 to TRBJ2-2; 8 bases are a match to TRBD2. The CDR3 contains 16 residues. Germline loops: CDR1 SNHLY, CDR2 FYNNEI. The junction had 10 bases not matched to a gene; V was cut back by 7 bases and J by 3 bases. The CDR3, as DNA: TGTGCCAGCAATGTACGGGAGGGGACCTACACCGGGGAGCTGTTTTTT. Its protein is CASNVREGTYTGELFF.

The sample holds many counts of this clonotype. The CDR3 nucleotides are TGTGCCAGTAGAGTTCTCAGGGGAAAGAACACTGAAGCTTTCTTT. Translated, it gives CASRVLRGKNTEAFF. The chain recombines TRBV19 with TRBJ1-1; weak D call: TRBD1 (6 bases). Per the germline V gene, CDR1 is LNHDA and CDR2 is SQIVND (reference sequence). The germline V and J ends were trimmed by 6 bases and 1 base, with 15 bases remaining between them. CDR3 length equals 15 residues.

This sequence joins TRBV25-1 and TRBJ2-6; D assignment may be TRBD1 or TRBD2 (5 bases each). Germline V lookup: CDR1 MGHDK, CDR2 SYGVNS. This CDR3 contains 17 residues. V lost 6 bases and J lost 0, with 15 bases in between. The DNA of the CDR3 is TGTGCCAGCAGCTCGGGAACAGGTTCCTCTGGGGCCAACGTCCTGACTTTC. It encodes CASSSGTGSSGANVLTF.

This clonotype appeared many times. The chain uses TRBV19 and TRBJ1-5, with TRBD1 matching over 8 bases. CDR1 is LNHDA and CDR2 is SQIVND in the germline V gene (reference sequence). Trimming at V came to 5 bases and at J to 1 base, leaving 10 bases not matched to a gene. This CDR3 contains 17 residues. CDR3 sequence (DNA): TGTGCCAGTAGTGGCCGACCCGACAGGGGAAGCAATCAGCCCCAGCATTTT. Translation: CASSGRPDRGSNQPQHF.

In nucleotides, the CDR3 is TGTGCCAGCACCCTGGGGGACAGGAATGAAAAACTGTTTTTT. It is translated as CASTLGDRNEKLFF. V and J are TRBV2 and TRBJ1-4; 8 bases fit TRBD1. CDR3 size: 14 residues. Germline values: CDR1 SNHLY, CDR2 FYNNEI. V shed 7 bases and J 5 bases; nucleotides not matched to a gene: 6.

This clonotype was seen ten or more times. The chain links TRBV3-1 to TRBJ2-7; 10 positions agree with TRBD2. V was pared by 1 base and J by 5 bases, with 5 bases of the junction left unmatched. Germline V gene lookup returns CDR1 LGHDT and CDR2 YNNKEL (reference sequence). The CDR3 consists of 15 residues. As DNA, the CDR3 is TGTGCCAGCAGCCAAGTGCTAGCGGGAGCAGACGAGCAGTACTTC. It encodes CASSQVLAGADEQYF.

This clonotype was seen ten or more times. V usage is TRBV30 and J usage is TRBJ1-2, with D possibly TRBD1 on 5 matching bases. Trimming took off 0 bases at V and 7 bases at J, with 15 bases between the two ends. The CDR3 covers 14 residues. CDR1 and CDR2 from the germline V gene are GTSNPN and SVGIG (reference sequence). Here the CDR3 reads CAWSVRRGPPGYTF. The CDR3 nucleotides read TGTGCCTGGAGTGTTAGACGGGGCCCACCTGGCTACACCTTC.

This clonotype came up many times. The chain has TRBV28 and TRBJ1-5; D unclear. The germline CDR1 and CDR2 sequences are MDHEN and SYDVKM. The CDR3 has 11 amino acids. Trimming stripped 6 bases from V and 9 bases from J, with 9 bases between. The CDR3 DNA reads TGTGCCAGCAGCTTCGTAGGGCCCCAGCATTTT. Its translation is CASSFVGPQHF.

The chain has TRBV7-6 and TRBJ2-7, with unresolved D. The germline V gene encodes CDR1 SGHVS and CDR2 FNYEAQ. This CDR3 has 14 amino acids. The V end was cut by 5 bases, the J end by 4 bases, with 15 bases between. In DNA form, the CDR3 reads TGTGCCAGCAGCCCTAGGGAAGCAGAATACGAGCAGTACTTC. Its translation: CASSPREAEYEQYF.

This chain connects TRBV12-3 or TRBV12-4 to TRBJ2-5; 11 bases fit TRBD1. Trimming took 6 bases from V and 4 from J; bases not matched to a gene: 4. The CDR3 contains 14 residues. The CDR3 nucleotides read TGTGCCAGCAGCGGACAGGGGGCTGTAGAGACCCAGTACTTC. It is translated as CASSGQGAVETQYF.

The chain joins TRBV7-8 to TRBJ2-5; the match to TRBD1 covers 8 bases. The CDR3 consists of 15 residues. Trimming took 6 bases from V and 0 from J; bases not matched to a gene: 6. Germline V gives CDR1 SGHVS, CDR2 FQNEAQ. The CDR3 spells CASSWDRRNQETQYF. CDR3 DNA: TGTGCCAGCAGTTGGGACAGGCGAAACCAAGAGACCCAGTACTTC. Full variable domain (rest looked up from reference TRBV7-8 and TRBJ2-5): GAGVSQSPRYKVAKRGQDVALRCDPISGHVSLFWYQQALGQGPEFLTYFQNEAQLDKSGLPSDRFFAERPEGSVSTLKIQRTQQEDSAVYLCASSWDRRNQETQYFGPGTRLLVL.

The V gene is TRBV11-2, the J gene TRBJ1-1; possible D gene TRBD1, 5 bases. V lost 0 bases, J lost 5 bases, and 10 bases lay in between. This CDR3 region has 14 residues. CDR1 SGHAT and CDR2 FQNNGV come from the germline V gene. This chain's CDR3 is CASSLDGGHTEAFF. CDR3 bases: TGTGCCAGCAGCTTAGACGGGGGTCATACTGAAGCTTTCTTT.

The CDR3 DNA is TGTGCCAGCAGTGATACCCCAGGAAGTATGAACACTGAAGCTTTCTTT. It codes for CASSDTPGSMNTEAFF. This chain uses TRBV25-1 with TRBJ1-1; D remains unclear. The CDR3 length is 16 residues. V was trimmed by 3 bases and J by 0 bases, leaving 14 bases between them. Germline values: CDR1 MGHDK, CDR2 SYGVNS.

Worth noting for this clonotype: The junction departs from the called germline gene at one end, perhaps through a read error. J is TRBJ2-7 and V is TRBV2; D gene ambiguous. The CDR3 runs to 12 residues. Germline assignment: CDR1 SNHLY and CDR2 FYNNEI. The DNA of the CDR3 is TGTGCCAGCAGTGGGACCAACTACGAGCAGTACTTT. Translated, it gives CASSGTNYEQYF. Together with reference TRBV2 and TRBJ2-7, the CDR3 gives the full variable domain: EPEVTQTPSHQVTQMGQEVILRCVPISNHLYFYWYRQILGQKVEFLVSFYNNEISEKSEIFDDQFSVERPDGSNFTLKIRSTKLEDSAMYFCASSGTNYEQYFGPGTRLTVT.

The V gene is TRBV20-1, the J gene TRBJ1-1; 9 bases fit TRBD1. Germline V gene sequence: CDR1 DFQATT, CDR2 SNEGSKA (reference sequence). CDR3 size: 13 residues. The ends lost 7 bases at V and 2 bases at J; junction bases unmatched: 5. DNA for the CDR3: TGCAGTGTTGGGACAGGGTCTAACACTGAAGCTTTCTTT. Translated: CSVGTGSNTEAFF.

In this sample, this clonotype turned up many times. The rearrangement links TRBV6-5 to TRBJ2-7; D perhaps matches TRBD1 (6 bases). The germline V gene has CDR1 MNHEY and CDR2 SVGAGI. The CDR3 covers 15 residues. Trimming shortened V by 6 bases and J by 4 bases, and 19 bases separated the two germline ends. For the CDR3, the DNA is TGTGCCAGCAGGTATACAGGGATGATCGGGTACGAGCAGTACTTC. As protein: CASRYTGMIGYEQYF.

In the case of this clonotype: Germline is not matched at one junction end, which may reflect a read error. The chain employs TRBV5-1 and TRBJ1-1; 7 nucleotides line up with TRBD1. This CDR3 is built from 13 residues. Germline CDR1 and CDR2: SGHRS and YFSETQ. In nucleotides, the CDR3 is TGTGCCAGCAGCTTAGGACAGGCCGCCGGGGCTTTCTTT. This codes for CASSLGQAAGAFF.

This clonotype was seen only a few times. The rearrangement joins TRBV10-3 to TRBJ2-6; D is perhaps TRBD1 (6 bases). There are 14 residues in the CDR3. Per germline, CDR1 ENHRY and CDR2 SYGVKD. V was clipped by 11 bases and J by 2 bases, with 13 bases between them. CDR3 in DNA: TGTGCCGCCACAGGGACGCCTGGGGCCAACGTCCTGACTTTC. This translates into CAATGTPGANVLTF.

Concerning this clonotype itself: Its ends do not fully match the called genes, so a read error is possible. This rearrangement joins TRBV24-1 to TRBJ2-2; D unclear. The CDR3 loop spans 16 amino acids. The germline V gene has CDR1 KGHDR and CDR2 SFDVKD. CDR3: CATSDTVSGNTRELFF. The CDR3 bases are TGTGCCACCAGTGATACAGTCTCTGGAAACACCAGGGAGCTGTTTTTT.

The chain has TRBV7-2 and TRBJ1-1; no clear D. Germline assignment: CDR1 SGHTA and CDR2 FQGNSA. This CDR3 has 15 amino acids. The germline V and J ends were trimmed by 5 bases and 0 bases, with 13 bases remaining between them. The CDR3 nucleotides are TGTGCCAGCAGCGAAAACGCACAGCTGAACACTGAAGCTTTCTTT. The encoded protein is CASSENAQLNTEAFF.

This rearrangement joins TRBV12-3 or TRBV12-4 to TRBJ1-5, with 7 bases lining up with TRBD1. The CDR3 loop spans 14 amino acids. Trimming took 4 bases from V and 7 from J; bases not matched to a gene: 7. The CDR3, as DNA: TGTGCCAGCAGTTCGACAGGGCTTTCCCAGCCCCAGCATTTT. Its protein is CASSSTGLSQPQHF.

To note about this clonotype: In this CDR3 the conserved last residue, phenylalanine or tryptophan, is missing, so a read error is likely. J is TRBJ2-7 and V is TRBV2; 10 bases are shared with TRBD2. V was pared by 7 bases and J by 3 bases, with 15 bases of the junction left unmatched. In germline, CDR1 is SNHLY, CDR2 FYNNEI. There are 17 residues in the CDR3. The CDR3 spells CASKRGSASGSVYEQYL. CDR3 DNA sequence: TGTGCCAGCAAGCGGGGTTCGGCTAGCGGGAGTGTCTACGAGCAGTACCTC.

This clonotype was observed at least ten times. The CDR3 loop reads CASSSGPTTQLYEQYF. CDR3 sequence (DNA): TGTGCCAGCAGCTCAGGTCCAACCACCCAACTTTACGAGCAGTACTTC. This rearrangement joins TRBV7-9 to TRBJ2-7; D is unclear. Trimming left V 4 bases short and J 4 bases short, with 20 bases between. The CDR3 sequence is 16 residues long. Germline V gene lookup returns CDR1 SEHNR and CDR2 FQNEAQ (reference sequence).

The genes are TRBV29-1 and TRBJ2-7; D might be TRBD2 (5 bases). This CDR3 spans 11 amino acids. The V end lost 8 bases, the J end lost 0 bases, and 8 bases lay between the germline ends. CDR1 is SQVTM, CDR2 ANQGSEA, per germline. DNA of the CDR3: TGCAGCTTCCGGGACTCCTACGAGCAGTACTTC. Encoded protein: CSFRDSYEQYF.

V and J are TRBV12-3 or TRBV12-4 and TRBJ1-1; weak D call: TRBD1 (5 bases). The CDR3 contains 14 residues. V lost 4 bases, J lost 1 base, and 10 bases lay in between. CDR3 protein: CASSWPGGNTEAFF. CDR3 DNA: TGTGCCAGCAGTTGGCCGGGGGGGAACACTGAAGCTTTCTTT.

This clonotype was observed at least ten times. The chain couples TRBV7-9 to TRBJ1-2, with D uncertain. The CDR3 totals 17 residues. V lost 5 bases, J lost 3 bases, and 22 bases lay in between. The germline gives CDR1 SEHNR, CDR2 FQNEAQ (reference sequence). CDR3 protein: CASSAHGDTAGDYGYTF. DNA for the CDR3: TGTGCCAGCAGCGCCCACGGAGATACCGCCGGAGACTATGGCTACACCTTC.